A selection of T cell receptor beta chains follows, all from one sample in a study of blood T cell repertoires in COVID-19. The assay was immunoSEQ multiplex PCR, and TCRdb's table has in-frame clones only and misses some. The sample yields 220,000 or so clones, 90% seen once. Sequenced sample: PBMCs or T cells enriched from blood (not recorded which). These receptor sequences come from a man under 40 who had been exposed to COVID-19. The CDR3 runs from the conserved cysteine through the conserved F or W. The D gene is left open where the match is weak.

d_call: TRBD1; v_call: TRBV6-1; j_call: TRBJ1-1; cdr3_aa: CASSDPGTGGDGTEAFF; cdr3_nt: TGTGCCAGCAGTGACCCCGGGACAGGGGGCGATGGAACTGAAGCTTTCTTT
d_call: -; v_call: TRBV4-2; j_call: TRBJ1-5; cdr3_aa: CASSQGSGGGNQPQHF; cdr3_nt: TGTGCCAGCAGCCAAGGTAGTGGGGGGGGCAATCAGCCCCAGCATTTT
d_call: -; v_call: TRBV15; j_call: TRBJ2-7; cdr3_aa: CATGRRQAPYEQYF; cdr3_nt: TGTGCCACCGGAAGAAGGCAGGCACCCTACGAGCAGTACTTC
d_call: TRBD1; v_call: TRBV29-1; j_call: TRBJ1-2; cdr3_aa: CSGNHRDRGLWANYGYTF; cdr3_nt: TGCAGCGGTAACCACCGGGACAGGGGATTGTGGGCTAACTATGGCTACACCTTC
d_call: -; v_call: TRBV18; j_call: TRBJ2-3; cdr3_aa: CASSPNRVKDTQYF; cdr3_nt: TGTGCCAGCTCACCAAACAGGGTGAAAGATACGCAGTATTTT
d_call: -; v_call: TRBV29-1; j_call: TRBJ1-2; cdr3_aa: CSVDGDGYTF; cdr3_nt: TGCAGCGTTGACGGAGATGGCTACACCTTC
d_call: -; v_call: TRBV5-6; j_call: TRBJ1-3; cdr3_aa: CASSFSSTIYF; cdr3_nt: TGTGCCAGCAGCTTCTCCTCCACCATATATTTT
d_call: -; v_call: TRBV5-1; j_call: TRBJ1-1; cdr3_aa: CASSWKGGPNTEAFF; cdr3_nt: TGCGCCAGCAGCTGGAAGGGGGGGCCCAACACTGAAGCTTTCTTT
d_call: -; v_call: TRBV6-5; j_call: TRBJ1-5; cdr3_aa: CASSLVPDHNQPQHF; cdr3_nt: TGTGCCAGCAGCCTAGTTCCAGATCACAATCAGCCCCAGCATTTT
d_call: -; v_call: TRBV5-1; j_call: TRBJ2-1; cdr3_aa: CASSLGLVSNNEQFF; cdr3_nt: TGCGCCAGCAGCTTGGGCCTAGTTTCCAACAATGAGCAGTTCTTC
d_call: -; v_call: TRBV19; j_call: TRBJ1-6; cdr3_aa: CASNPTENNSPLHF; cdr3_nt: TGTGCCAGTAATCCAACAGAGAATAATTCACCCCTCCACTTT
d_call: -; v_call: TRBV9; j_call: TRBJ2-1; cdr3_aa: CASSVAGSSPNEQFF; cdr3_nt: TGTGCCAGCAGCGTAGCGGGGTCATCTCCCAATGAGCAGTTCTTC
d_call: -; v_call: TRBV5-1; j_call: TRBJ1-5; cdr3_aa: CASSLYGDMGQPQHF; cdr3_nt: TGCGCCAGCAGCTTGTATGGGGACATGGGGCAGCCCCAGCATTTT
d_call: -; v_call: TRBV2; j_call: TRBJ1-1; cdr3_aa: CASSDPTNTEAFF; cdr3_nt: TGTGCCAGCAGTGATCCAACTAACACTGAAGCTTTCTTT
d_call: -; v_call: TRBV15; j_call: TRBJ2-5; cdr3_aa: CATSRALWRAQYF; cdr3_nt: TGTGCCACCAGCAGAGCCTTGTGGAGAGCCCAGTACTTC
d_call: TRBD2; v_call: TRBV19; j_call: TRBJ2-3; cdr3_aa: CASSSPGGATDTQYF; cdr3_nt: TGTGCCAGTAGTAGCCCGGGGGGGGCCACAGATACGCAGTATTTT
d_call: -; v_call: TRBV3-1/TRBV3-2; j_call: TRBJ2-3; cdr3_aa: CASSPIGVSDTQYF; cdr3_nt: TGTGCCAGCAGCCCTATAGGGGTTTCAGATACGCAGTATTTT
d_call: -; v_call: TRBV7-9; j_call: TRBJ2-7; cdr3_aa: CASRPARVQGEQYF; cdr3_nt: TGTGCCAGCAGACCCGCTCGGGTCCAGGGCGAGCAGTACTTC